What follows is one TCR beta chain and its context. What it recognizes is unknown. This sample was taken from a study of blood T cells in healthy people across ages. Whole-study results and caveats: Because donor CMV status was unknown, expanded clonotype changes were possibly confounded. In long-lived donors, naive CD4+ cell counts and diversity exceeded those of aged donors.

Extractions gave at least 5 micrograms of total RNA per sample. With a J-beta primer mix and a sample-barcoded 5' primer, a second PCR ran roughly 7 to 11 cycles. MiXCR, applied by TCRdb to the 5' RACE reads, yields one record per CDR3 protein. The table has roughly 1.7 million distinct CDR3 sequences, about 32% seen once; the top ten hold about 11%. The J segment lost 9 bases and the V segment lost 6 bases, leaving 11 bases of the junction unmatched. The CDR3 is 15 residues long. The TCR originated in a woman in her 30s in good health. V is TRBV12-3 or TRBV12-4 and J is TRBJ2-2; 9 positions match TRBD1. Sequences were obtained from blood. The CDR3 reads CASRPAGTGKWELFF. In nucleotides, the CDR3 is TGTGCCAGCAGGCCGGCCGGGACAGGGAAGTGGGAGCTGTTTTTT.